The 16 T cell receptor beta chains below come from one sample, sequenced in a study of T cell responses to AZD1222 COVID-19 vaccine. TCRdb's table, derived via immunoSEQ multiplex PCR, lists solely in-frame clones and lacks some. The sample consists of tens of thousands of clones, roughly 90% of them appearing once. The sequenced sample was peripheral blood, obtained on day 0 of AZD1222 vaccination. These receptors were taken from an adult in good health.

V gene TRBV7-2 combines with J gene TRBJ2-7, with 15 bases lining up with TRBD2. V was clipped by 1 base and J by 7 bases; unmatched bases: 2. The length of the CDR3 is 15 residues. Germline CDR1 SGHTA, CDR2 FQGNSA. The CDR3 nucleotides read TGTGCCAGCAGCTTAGGGACTAGCGGGAGGGGGGAGCAGTACTTC. Protein sequence: CASSLGTSGRGEQYF.

CDR3 in DNA: TGTGCCAGCAGCTTGACAAGAAACACCATATATTTT. This codes for CASSLTRNTIYF. The chain joins TRBV13 to TRBJ1-3, with D hard to call. Trimming stripped 3 bases from V and 5 bases from J, with 5 bases between. CDR1 PRHDT and CDR2 FYEKMQ come from the germline V gene (reference sequence). The CDR3 covers 12 residues.

The genes are TRBV5-1 and TRBJ1-6, with D tentatively TRBD1 (6 bases). Germline values: CDR1 SGHRS, CDR2 YFSETQ. Trimming cost V 0 bases and J 9 bases, with 13 bases left between them. This CDR3 contains 15 residues. CDR3 residues: CASSLAGGARSPLHF. The CDR3 DNA reads TGCGCCAGCAGCTTGGCCGGGGGCGCACGTTCACCCCTCCACTTT.

Note on this clone: The sample holds other DNA sequences that translate to the same CDR3. The V and J genes are TRBV6-1 and TRBJ2-3, with TRBD1 matching 10 bases. This CDR3 has 15 residues. V lost 1 base, J lost 4 bases, and 2 bases stayed unmatched. Looked up from germline, CDR1 is MNHNS and CDR2 is SASEGT. The CDR3 nucleotides are TGTGCCAGCAGTGAAGGAGGACAGGGGGCAGATACGCAGTATTTT. Its protein product is CASSEGGQGADTQYF.

The V gene is TRBV3-1 (or the pseudogene TRBV3-2), the J gene TRBJ2-5, with D unclear. Between the trimmed V and J ends, which lost 0 bases and 5 bases, there was a span of 7 bases. Germline V gene sequence: CDR1 LGHDT, CDR2 YNNKEL (reference sequence). CDR3 size: 13 residues. CDR3 residues: CASSQDGGETQYF. The CDR3 nucleotides are TGTGCCAGCAGCCAAGATGGCGGTGAGACCCAGTACTTC.

V gene TRBV2 combines with J gene TRBJ1-2; D is possibly TRBD1 (5 bases). V lost 4 bases and J 7 bases, leaving 16 bases between the germline ends. The CDR3 covers 14 residues. Germline V gives CDR1 SNHLY, CDR2 FYNNEI. CDR3 sequence (DNA): TGTGCCAGCAGTGCCAGGGCCCTTTTCCTTGGCTACACCTTC. This sequence encodes CASSARALFLGYTF.

The V and J genes are TRBV19 and TRBJ1-5; weak D call: TRBD1 (6 bases). The CDR3 is made up of 17 amino acids. Trimming pared 10 bases from V and 0 bases from J, leaving 22 bases between. Germline CDR1 LNHDA, CDR2 SQIVND (reference sequence). CDR3 in DNA: TGTGCCACTGGCTCCGGGACGGGGGCTTATAGCAATCAGCCCCAGCATTTT. Its protein is CATGSGTGAYSNQPQHF.

This chain links TRBV27 with TRBJ2-2; D call uncertain. Germline V gene sequence: CDR1 MNHEY, CDR2 SMNVEV (reference sequence). This CDR3 has 15 amino acids. Trimming took 0 bases from V and 1 from J, leaving 6 bases between them. CDR3 sequence (DNA): TGTGCCAGCAGTTTATCTCCTCTGAACACCGGGGAGCTGTTTTTT. Protein product: CASSLSPLNTGELFF.

This chain uses TRBV5-1 with TRBJ2-1; D perhaps matches TRBD1 (7 bases). The CDR3 has 16 residues. Trimming took 4 bases from V and 6 from J, leaving 20 bases between them. Per germline, CDR1 SGHRS and CDR2 YFSETQ. CDR3 residues: CASSPSSSGGSNEQFF. The CDR3 DNA reads as TGCGCCAGCAGCCCTTCTAGCTCAGGGGGGTCCAATGAGCAGTTCTTC.

The genes are TRBV18 and TRBJ1-2; D uncertain. This CDR3 comprises 14 residues. V lost 0 bases, J lost 4 bases, and 9 bases lay in between. Germline CDR1 reads KGHSH; CDR2 reads LQKENI. The CDR3 DNA sequence: TGTGCCAGCTCACCACCGAGTCACCGCTATGGCTACACCTTC. This gives the protein CASSPPSHRYGYTF.

The chain is built from TRBV7-8 and TRBJ1-1; D is undetermined. This CDR3 has 13 residues. V was pared by 1 base and J by 1 base, with 4 bases between. CDR1 and CDR2 from the germline V gene are SGHVS and FQNEAQ. CDR3 sequence reads: CASSLGWNTEAFF. In nucleotides, the CDR3 is TGTGCCAGCAGCTTAGGTTGGAACACTGAAGCTTTCTTT. The variable domain in full, completed from reference TRBV7-8 and TRBJ1-1, reads GAGVSQSPRYKVAKRGQDVALRCDPISGHVSLFWYQQALGQGPEFLTYFQNEAQLDKSGLPSDRFFAERPEGSVSTLKIQRTQQEDSAVYLCASSLGWNTEAFFGQGTRLTVV.

V is TRBV6-2 or TRBV6-3 and J is TRBJ2-1, with D uncertain. Germline V CDR1 and CDR2: MNHEY, SVGEGT. The V gene lost 3 bases and the J gene lost 6 bases, with 9 bases spanning the gap. The CDR3 has 13 residues. CDR3 sequence: CASSYRLRNEQFF. CDR3 coding DNA: TGTGCCAGCAGTTATCGGCTCCGCAATGAGCAGTTCTTC.

The chain uses TRBV3-1 (or the pseudogene TRBV3-2) and TRBJ2-7; D possibly corresponds to TRBD2 (5 bases). The V gene's germline CDR1 is LGHDT and CDR2 YNNKEL (reference sequence). The ends were cut back, 4 bases at V and 7 bases at J, with 14 bases in the middle. The CDR3 sequence is 13 residues long. In DNA, the CDR3 is TGTGCCAGCAGCCCTAACGAGCGGAGAGAGCAGTACTTC. Translated, it gives CASSPNERREQYF.

This clone was seen only a few times. The chain uses TRBV23-1 and TRBJ2-7, with D perhaps matching TRBD1 (5 bases). TRBV23-1 is given ORF status, its function remaining uncertain. Deletions cut 3 bases from V and 0 bases from J, with 12 bases between. There are 15 residues in the CDR3. CDR3 bases: TGCGCCAGCAGTCAGGGCAGGGATACCTCCTACGAGCAGTACTTC. Encoded protein: CASSQGRDTSYEQYF.

This clone was recorded once. The chain has TRBV28 and TRBJ1-2; 10 positions match TRBD1. The CDR3 is 15 amino acids. The ends lost 6 bases at V and 4 bases at J; junction bases unmatched: 8. The V gene's germline CDR1 is MDHEN and CDR2 SYDVKM. CDR3: CASRPTGQGGYGYTF. CDR3 nucleotide sequence: TGTGCCAGCAGGCCCACCGGACAGGGGGGCTATGGCTACACCTTC.

V gene TRBV11-3 combines with J gene TRBJ1-2; D is uncertain. The V end was cut by 7 bases, the J end by 2 bases, with 14 bases between. Looked up from germline, CDR1 is SGHNT and CDR2 is YENEEA. The CDR3 has 14 residues. DNA for the CDR3: TGTGCCAGCACCAAGTCGAGGGTGAACTATGGCTACACCTTC. It is translated as CASTKSRVNYGYTF.